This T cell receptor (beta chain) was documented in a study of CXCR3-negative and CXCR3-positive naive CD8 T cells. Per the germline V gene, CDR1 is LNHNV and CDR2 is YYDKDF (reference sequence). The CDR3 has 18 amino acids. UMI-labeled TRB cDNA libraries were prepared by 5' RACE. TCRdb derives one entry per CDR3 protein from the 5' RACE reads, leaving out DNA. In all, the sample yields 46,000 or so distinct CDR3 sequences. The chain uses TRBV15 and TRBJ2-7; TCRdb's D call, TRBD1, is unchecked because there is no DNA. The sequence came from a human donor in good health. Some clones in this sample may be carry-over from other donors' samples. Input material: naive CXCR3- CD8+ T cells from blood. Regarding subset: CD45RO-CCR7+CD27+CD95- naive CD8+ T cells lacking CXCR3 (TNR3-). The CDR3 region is CATSRGSNTGTASREQYF.